This paragraph covers one TCR beta chain sequence. The target antigen is unknown. A single record per CDR3 protein comes from TCRdb applying MiXCR to the reads. Of about 900,000 distinct CDR3 sequences in the sample, 30% to 40% are singletons; the top ten hold roughly 13%. The entry originates in a study of T cell repertoires in cytomegalovirus infection. From germline, CDR1 is LNHDA and CDR2 SQIVND (reference sequence). This CDR3 is built from 13 residues. The trim removed 7 bases at V and 2 bases at J, leaving 4 bases unmatched. V and J are TRBV19 and TRBJ1-1; 7 bases fit TRBD1. This TCR came from a human donor in good health (CMV status not recorded). Some clones in this sample may be carry-over from other donors' samples. Source: cultured CD8+ T cells from PBMCs, taken from culture after CMV antigen stimulation. DNA of the CDR3: TGTGCCAGTATTGGGACAGCAAACACTGAAGCTTTCTTT. Translating it yields CASIGTANTEAFF. Variable domain in full (rest from reference TRBV19 and TRBJ1-1): DGGITQSPKYLFRKEGQNVTLSCEQNLNHDAMYWYRQDPGQGLRLIYYSQIVNDFQKGDIAEGYSVSREKKESFPLTVTSAQKNPTAFYLCASIGTANTEAFFGQGTRLTVV.